A single sample gave rise to the 7 T cell receptor beta chains below, sequenced in a study of blood T cell repertoires in COVID-19. TCRdb keeps only in-frame clones here, not all; method: immunoSEQ multiplex PCR. The data show 300,000 to 350,000 clones, about nine tenths seen once. The sample taken for sequencing was peripheral blood. The receptors come from a man aged 30 to 39 with COVID-19, enrolled during active disease.

CDR3 protein: CASSSTSQETQYF. CDR3 DNA sequence: TGTGCCAGCAGTTCGACTAGTCAAGAGACCCAGTACTTC. This chain uses TRBV12-3 or TRBV12-4 with TRBJ2-5, with D possibly matching TRBD2 (6 bases). V lost 4 bases and J 2 bases, leaving 8 bases between the germline ends. This CDR3 comprises 13 residues.

The chain employs TRBV11-1 and TRBJ2-7, with a tentative D call TRBD2 (5 bases). This CDR3 has 16 amino acids. CDR1 SGHAT and CDR2 FQDESV come from the germline V gene (reference sequence). V lost 5 bases, J lost 0 bases, and 17 bases lay in between. CDR3 DNA sequence: TGTGCCAGCAGCCCGAATGGAGGACTCAGCTCCTACGAGCAGTACTTC. Its translation is CASSPNGGLSSYEQYF. Combining the CDR3 with reference TRBV11-1 and TRBJ2-7 gives the whole variable domain EAEVAQSPRYKITEKSQAVAFWCDPISGHATLYWYRQILGQGPELLVQFQDESVVDDSQLPKDRFSAERLKGVDSTLKIQPAELGDSAMYLCASSPNGGLSSYEQYFGPGTRLTVT.

The V and J genes are TRBV6-5 and TRBJ2-3; 7 bases line up with TRBD2. Unmatched junction bases numbered 9, after V lost 1 base and J lost 5 bases. The germline V gene encodes CDR1 MNHEY and CDR2 SVGAGI. This CDR3 has 16 residues. Here the CDR3 reads CASSYFSGPGGDTQYF. The DNA for the CDR3 is TGTGCCAGCAGTTACTTTTCAGGTCCGGGAGGAGATACGCAGTATTTT.

This clone was seen a single time. The gene calls are TRBV10-3 and TRBJ2-6; D possibly corresponds to TRBD1 (6 bases). The germline gives CDR1 ENHRY, CDR2 SYGVKD. V lost 11 bases to trimming and J lost 0 bases, with 20 bases between them. The CDR3 has 17 residues. The CDR3 here is CASSPGHLSSGANVLTF. The DNA for the CDR3 is TGTGCCTCATCACCGGGACATCTTAGCTCTGGGGCCAACGTCCTGACTTTC.

The chain is built from TRBV4-3 and TRBJ2-5, with 7 bases aligning to TRBD1. The CDR3 is made up of 15 amino acids. The ends lost 4 bases at V and 1 base at J; junction bases unmatched: 6. The V gene's germline CDR1 is LGHNA and CDR2 YSLEER. CDR3 sequence reads: CASSLLTGTQETQYF. CDR3 coding DNA: TGCGCCAGCAGCCTCCTGACAGGGACCCAAGAGACCCAGTACTTC.

This rearrangement joins TRBV7-9 to TRBJ2-3; D is possibly TRBD2 (6 bases). Trimming stripped 8 bases from V and 9 bases from J, with 18 bases between. Germline CDR1 reads SEHNR; CDR2 reads FQNEAQ (reference sequence). The CDR3 spans 13 residues. Here the CDR3 DNA reads TGTGCCAGCCGCGGGACTGCTGGAACGACGCAGTATTTT. Its protein product is CASRGTAGTTQYF.

The chain carries TRBV5-4 and TRBJ2-7, with 9 nucleotides matching TRBD1. The germline V gene encodes CDR1 SGHNT and CDR2 YYREEE (reference sequence). The CDR3 covers 15 residues. Unmatched junction bases numbered 9, after V lost 5 bases and J lost 3 bases. Here the CDR3 DNA reads TGTGCCAGCAGTCCGGGGACAGGGAACTTCTACGAGCAGTACTTC. Protein product: CASSPGTGNFYEQYF. The complete variable domain, with remaining parts taken from reference TRBV5-4 and TRBJ2-7, reads ETGVTQSPTHLIKTRGQQVTLRCSSQSGHNTVSWYQQALGQGPQFIFQYYREEENGRGNFPPRFSGLQFPNYSSELNVNALELDDSALYLCASSPGTGNFYEQYFGPGTRLTVT.